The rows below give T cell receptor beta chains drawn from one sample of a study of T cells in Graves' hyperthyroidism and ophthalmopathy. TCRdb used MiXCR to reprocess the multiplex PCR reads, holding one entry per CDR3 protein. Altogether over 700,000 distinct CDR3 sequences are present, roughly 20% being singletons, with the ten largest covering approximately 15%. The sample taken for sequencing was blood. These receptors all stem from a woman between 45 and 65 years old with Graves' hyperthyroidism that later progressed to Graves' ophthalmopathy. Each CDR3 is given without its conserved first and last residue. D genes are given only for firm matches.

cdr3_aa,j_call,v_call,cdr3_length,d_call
ASSDRGTPYEQY,TRBJ2-7,TRBV11-3,12,-
ASSSSFGELF,TRBJ2-2,TRBV7-9,10,-
ASSEMGISYNSPLH,TRBJ1-6,TRBV2,14,-
ASGFFGQPQH,TRBJ1-5,TRBV12-3/TRBV12-4,10,-
ASSPLQRQPQH,TRBJ1-5,TRBV18,11,-
ASSFIIGKNTEAF,TRBJ1-1,TRBV12-3/TRBV12-4,13,-
SASKGFQSPLH,TRBJ1-6,TRBV20-1,11,-
ASSPLGPGYT,TRBJ1-2,TRBV12-3/TRBV12-4,10,-
SARGTSYGYT,TRBJ1-2,TRBV20-1,10,-
AITSVTGELF,TRBJ2-2,TRBV10-3,10,-
SARGPRHSYNEQF,TRBJ2-1,TRBV20-1,13,-
SAPAFALAGGRYNEQF,TRBJ2-1,TRBV20-1,16,TRBD2
ASALQGLTDTQY,TRBJ2-3,TRBV5-1,12,-
ASGDRDYNEQF,TRBJ2-1,TRBV27,11,TRBD1
ASSFGRRETQY,TRBJ2-5,TRBV5-8,11,-
ASSSRQGQGSYEQY,TRBJ2-7,TRBV7-9,14,TRBD1
ASSLDRVQSLH,TRBJ1-6,TRBV5-1,11,-
SVATMAIRADNEQF,TRBJ2-1,TRBV29-1,14,-
ASSSASFPFRADTQY,TRBJ2-3,TRBV5-6,15,-
ASSPPPGNEQF,TRBJ2-1,TRBV28,11,-
ASSYVQVNTGELF,TRBJ2-2,TRBV6-5,13,-
ASSSSGGLTDTQY,TRBJ2-3,TRBV7-3,13,TRBD2
AIAGSAYEQY,TRBJ2-7,TRBV10-3,10,-
SALGAPWGGYT,TRBJ1-2,TRBV20-1,11,-
ASNYQSGARGYT,TRBJ1-2,TRBV5-6,12,-
SATPGQVFLNTEAF,TRBJ1-1,TRBV20-1,14,TRBD1
ASSEVGRAGYGYT,TRBJ1-2,TRBV6-1,13,-
ASSLYDRMVGTQY,TRBJ2-5,TRBV5-1,13,-
ASSPTSNTGELF,TRBJ2-2,TRBV2,12,-
ASGVSSYEQY,TRBJ2-7,TRBV9,10,-
ATSTSLRGYQETQY,TRBJ2-5,TRBV15,14,TRBD1
ASTLAGGSYNEQF,TRBJ2-1,TRBV6-1,13,TRBD2
ASSDPRGVIVNTEAF,TRBJ1-1,TRBV6-1,15,-
ATTTFGRTMNTEAF,TRBJ1-1,TRBV19,14,-
ASRRGSSSYEQY,TRBJ2-7,TRBV7-2,12,-
ASSSRRYNEQF,TRBJ2-1,TRBV3-1,11,-
ASSLASGSEQY,TRBJ2-7,TRBV5-4,11,-
ASSQLTGSPLH,TRBJ1-6,TRBV14,11,-
ASSLGRRTGPYQPQH,TRBJ1-5,TRBV13,15,TRBD1
SASSLGDPHSNQPQH,TRBJ1-5,TRBV20-1,15,-
ASRGGQGYGYT,TRBJ1-2,TRBV5-4,11,-
ASSLDSSGYQPQH,TRBJ1-5,TRBV7-8,13,-
ASSPDRGRSPLH,TRBJ1-6,TRBV14,12,TRBD1
ASSRPAGYGYT,TRBJ1-2,TRBV3-1,11,-
ASSQQGVVGFNPDTQY,TRBJ2-3,TRBV14,16,-
ASSQDWGLNTEAF,TRBJ1-1,TRBV3-1,13,-